This is a list of T cell receptor beta chains from one sample in a study of Graves' ophthalmopathy and Graves' hyperthyroidism. TCRdb re-called the multiplex PCR reads through MiXCR, storing one row per CDR3 protein. The sample includes around 670,000 distinct CDR3 sequences, approximately 40% seen only once; the top ten take approximately 43%. The sample comprised peripheral blood. The source of these receptors is an adult man with Graves' ophthalmopathy. The CDR3 runs from the conserved cysteine through the conserved F or W. The D gene is left open where the match is weak. Clone size is shown for a subset of rows, as once, few, many or a class of expanded clone.

d_gene	v_gene	j_gene	abundance	len	CDR3nt	CDR3aa
-	TRBV10-3	TRBJ2-2	-	12	TGTGCCAGCAGCCATTCGGGGCGGGAGCTGTTTTTT	CASSHSGRELFF
-	TRBV9	TRBJ2-7	many	9	TGTGCCAGCAGGTACGAGCAGTACTTC	CASRYEQYF
-	TRBV15	TRBJ2-6	-	9	TGTGCCACCAGCTTGGGACTGACTTTC	CATSLGLTF
TRBD1	TRBV24-1	TRBJ1-5	-	15	TGTGCCACCAGTGAAACAGGGGGCGGCAATCAGCCCCAGCATTTT	CATSETGGGNQPQHF
TRBD1	TRBV9	TRBJ1-2	-	14	TGTGCCAGCAGCCAGAAATACAGGGGAAGCGGCTACACCTTC	CASSQKYRGSGYTF
TRBD2	TRBV28	TRBJ2-5	few	15	TGTGCCAGCGACACGAATAGCGGGACCGAAGAGACCCAGTACTTC	CASDTNSGTEETQYF
-	TRBV9	TRBJ1-2	once	16	TGTGCCAGTGGTTTTTCCGGGACAAGCGGGAACTATGGCTACACCTTC	CASGFSGTSGNYGYTF
-	TRBV7-2	TRBJ2-5	-	15	TGTGCCAGCAGCAATAGGGGGAACCCGCAAGAGACCCAGTACTTC	CASSNRGNPQETQYF
TRBD1	TRBV6-6	TRBJ2-7	-	14	TGTGCCAGCGGTTACGAGGGACAGTCCTACGAGCAGTACTTC	CASGYEGQSYEQYF
-	TRBV6-6	TRBJ1-1	-	15	TGTGCCAGCAGTTACCTCGAGCCAGGACGCACTGAAGCTTTCTTT	CASSYLEPGRTEAFF
-	TRBV20-1	TRBJ2-7	many	13	TGCAGTGCCCCGTTGGAGGTGGGGCGCGAGCAGTACTTC	CSAPLEVGREQYF
-	TRBV2	TRBJ1-5	few	17	TGTGCCAGCAGTGAAAGGGAGGGGACTAGGGTTCGGAGGCCCCAGCATTTT	CASSEREGTRVRRPQHF
-	TRBV5-6	TRBJ2-5	-	16	TGTGCCAGCAGCTTATACTCCTTGAGGGGGATGGAGACCCAGTACTTC	CASSLYSLRGMETQYF
TRBD2	TRBV20-1	TRBJ2-5	few	15	TGCAGTGCTAGGGGAGAGCGGGGGCGGATGGAGACCCAGTACTTC	CSARGERGRMETQYF
-	TRBV25-1	TRBJ2-2	-	15	TGTGCCAGCAGTGCTACGGCAGGGTTCCTCGGGGAGCTGTTTTTT	CASSATAGFLGELFF
-	TRBV19	TRBJ1-5	-	16	TGTGCCAGTAGGATAAGTGACAGTTATAGCAATCAGCCCCAGCATTTT	CASRISDSYSNQPQHF
TRBD1	TRBV20-1	TRBJ1-5	many	13	TGCAGTGCTAGTGGACAGGGCGATCAGCCCCAGCATTTT	CSASGQGDQPQHF
-	TRBV2	TRBJ1-1	-	12	TGTGCCTGGAGTGACCACGGGACTGAAGCTTTCTTT	CAWSDHGTEAFF
-	TRBV30	TRBJ1-4	-	14	TGTGCCTGGAGTGGAATGGCAGGGAGTCGGAAACTGTTTTTT	CAWSGMAGSRKLFF
TRBD2	TRBV10-3	TRBJ2-7	many	13	TGTGCCACCGGGGGGGCAGGCGTCGACGAGCAGTACTTC	CATGGAGVDEQYF
-	TRBV7-9	TRBJ1-2	-	13	TGTGCCAGCAGCAATGGGGGCGGCTATGGCTACACCTTC	CASSNGGGYGYTF
-	TRBV7-2	TRBJ1-2	-	15	TGTGCCAGCAGCCAAGATTCCGGGACTCGCTATGGCTACACCTTC	CASSQDSGTRYGYTF
-	TRBV7-9	TRBJ1-1	many	11	TGTGCCAGCAGCCAAGGGAGTGAAGCTTTCTTT	CASSQGSEAFF
-	TRBV28	TRBJ2-5	-	15	TGTGCCAGCAGCCATGGAGGCAGGGTGCAAGAGACCCAGTACTTC	CASSHGGRVQETQYF
TRBD1	TRBV7-9	TRBJ2-6	-	17	TGTGCCAGCAGCTTCCGGGACAGCCGCTCTGGGGCCAACGTCCTGACTTTC	CASSFRDSRSGANVLTF
-	TRBV6-1	TRBJ2-5	-	14	TGTGCCAGCAGTGCGGCAGGGAGAGGGGAGACCCAGTACTTC	CASSAAGRGETQYF
TRBD1	TRBV6-6	TRBJ2-7	-	12	TGTGCCCTGGGACAGGGAATTGGGGAGCAGTACTTC	CALGQGIGEQYF
-	TRBV7-8	TRBJ1-5	-	13	TGTGCCAGCAGCTTCCCTGGGGGGCAGCCCCAGCATTTT	CASSFPGGQPQHF
TRBD2	TRBV24-1	TRBJ2-3	once	18	TGTGCCACCAGTGACGTACACCACAGGACTAGCGGAACAGATACGCAGTATTTT	CATSDVHHRTSGTDTQYF
TRBD1	TRBV3-1	TRBJ2-7	-	12	TGTGCCAGCAGCCAGGACAGGGAACAGCAGTACTTC	CASSQDREQQYF
TRBD2	TRBV20-1	TRBJ2-7	-	17	TGCAGTGCTAGAGCGCCCTCGCGGGGGGTGAACTCCTACGAGCAGTACTTC	CSARAPSRGVNSYEQYF
-	TRBV10-3	TRBJ2-3	few	15	TGTGCCATCAGTGATGTGTCCTATTGGTGGCATACGCAGTATTTT	CAISDVSYWWHTQYF
-	TRBV9	TRBJ1-4	-	14	TGTGCCAGCAGCGTAGCGGGGGCGAATGAAAAACTGTTTTTT	CASSVAGANEKLFF
TRBD1	TRBV7-9	TRBJ1-1	-	16	TGTGCCAGCAGCTATGACAGGGGGATTACGGGCACTGAAGCTTTCTTT	CASSYDRGITGTEAFF
-	TRBV9	TRBJ1-1	-	15	TGTGCCAGCAGCGGATCGACAGGAGTGAACACTGAAGCTTTCTTT	CASSGSTGVNTEAFF
-	TRBV7-3	TRBJ2-5	many	13	TGTGCCAGCAGCTCCAAGGTTTGGGAGACCCAGTACTTC	CASSSKVWETQYF
-	TRBV6-5	TRBJ1-5	-	15	TGTGCCAGCAGTTATGGGTCAGGGGGCAATCAGCCCCAGCATTTT	CASSYGSGGNQPQHF
TRBD1	TRBV6-2/TRBV6-3	TRBJ1-1	-	14	TGTGCCAGCAGTTACACCCACAGGGGAACTGAAGCTTTCTTT	CASSYTHRGTEAFF
-	TRBV10-3	TRBJ1-1	-	13	TGTGCCATCAGTGAGGGGGGGGGACGCGGGGCTTTCTTT	CAISEGGGRGAFF
-	TRBV24-1	TRBJ1-5	-	15	TGTGCCAGCTCACCATACGGGGCGCAGGATCAGCCCCAGCATTTT	CASSPYGAQDQPQHF
-	TRBV2	TRBJ1-6	-	13	TGTGCCAGCACCGGTGGAAATAATTCACCCCTCCACTTT	CASTGGNNSPLHF
TRBD1	TRBV5-4	TRBJ1-1	few	13	TGTGCCAGCGGAATGACAGGGCACACTGAAGCTTTCTTT	CASGMTGHTEAFF
-	TRBV5-4	TRBJ2-2	few	16	TGTGCCAGCAGCTTGGGTGCTAGAGGAGGCACCGGGGAGCTGTTTTTT	CASSLGARGGTGELFF
TRBD1	TRBV7-8	TRBJ1-5	few	19	TGTGCCAGCAGCTTAAAGTCGCAGGGGGGAACCTATAGCAATCAGCCCCAGCATTTT	CASSLKSQGGTYSNQPQHF
-	TRBV25-1	TRBJ2-5	-	16	TGTGCCAGCAGTTTAGGCCGGGGGCGCGGACAAGAGACCCAGTACTTC	CASSLGRGRGQETQYF
-	TRBV7-9	TRBJ2-5	-	14	TGTGCCAGCAGCATCAGGGACGGGGTAGAGACCCAGTACTTC	CASSIRDGVETQYF
TRBD1	TRBV7-9	TRBJ2-5	many	14	TGTGCCAGCAGTGCTGACAGGGACGTGAAGACCCAGTACTTC	CASSADRDVKTQYF
-	TRBV5-5	TRBJ1-5	-	15	TGTGCCAGCAGCTTGGACAGAGAGAACAATCAGCCCCAGCATTTT	CASSLDRENNQPQHF
TRBD1	TRBV29-1	TRBJ2-6	-	12	TGCAGCGCTTGGACAGGGGGCAACGTCCTGACTTTC	CSAWTGGNVLTF
-	TRBV6-2/TRBV6-3	TRBJ1-5	-	14	TGTGCCAGCGGATACCGACGAAGCAATCAGCCCCAGCATTTT	CASGYRRSNQPQHF
-	TRBV7-9	TRBJ1-5	-	14	TGTGCCAGCAGCTTAGAATCTAGCAATCAGCCCCAGCATTTT	CASSLESSNQPQHF